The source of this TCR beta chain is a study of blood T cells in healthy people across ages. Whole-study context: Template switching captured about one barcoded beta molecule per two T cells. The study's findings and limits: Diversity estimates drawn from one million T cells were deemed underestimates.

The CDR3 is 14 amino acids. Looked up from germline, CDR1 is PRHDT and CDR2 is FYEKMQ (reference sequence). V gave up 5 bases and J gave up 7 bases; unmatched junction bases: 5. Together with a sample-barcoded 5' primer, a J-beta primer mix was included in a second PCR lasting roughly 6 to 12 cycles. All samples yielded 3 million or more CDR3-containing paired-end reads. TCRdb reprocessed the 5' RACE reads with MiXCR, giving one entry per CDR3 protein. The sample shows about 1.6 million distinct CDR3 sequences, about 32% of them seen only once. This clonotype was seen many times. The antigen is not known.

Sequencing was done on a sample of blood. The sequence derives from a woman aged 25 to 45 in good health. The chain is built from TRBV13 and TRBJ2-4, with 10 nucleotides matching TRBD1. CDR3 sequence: CASSQRQGANIQYF. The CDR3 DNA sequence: TGTGCCAGCAGCCAAAGACAGGGGGCGAACATTCAGTACTTC.